This T cell receptor beta chain was found in a study of cytotoxic CD8 clonotypes in ibrutinib-treated CLL. Findings of the study overall: There were differences in sampling times between sustained-remission and progressing patients. Private clonotypes, not public ones, expanded at ibrutinib response.

V was cut by 8 bases and J by 5 bases, with 4 bases left in between. Germline V gene lookup returns CDR1 MNHNY and CDR2 SVGAGI (reference sequence). This CDR3 is built from 10 residues. For TCR beta libraries, roughly 2.2 micrograms of genomic DNA were obtained from cryopreserved PBMCs. Points on this clone: Antigen: not known.

Generated by immunoSEQ multiplex PCR, the TCRdb table keeps only in-frame clones and is missing some. Here the sample spans 200,000 to 250,000 clones, around three quarters being singletons. Specimen: PBMCs, collected after 24 months of ibrutinib treatment. The TCR originated in a human donor with chronic lymphocytic leukemia. This sequence joins TRBV6-6 and TRBJ2-1, with unresolved D. The DNA of the CDR3 is TGTGCCAGCGGGAACAATGAGCAGTTCTTC. Amino acid sequence: CASGNNEQFF.